What follows are 15 T cell receptor beta chains derived from one specimen sequenced in a study of T cell responses to AZD1222 COVID-19 vaccine. Profiling relied on immunoSEQ multiplex PCR, and the TCRdb table lists in-frame clones only, not all of them. This table holds 130,000 or so clones, over 85% found once. This specimen consisted of peripheral blood, obtained on day 0 of MenACWY control vaccination. Receptor source: an adult in good health.

The rearrangement joins TRBV5-4 to TRBJ1-1; D not certain. Trimming took 0 bases from V and 3 from J, leaving 6 bases between them. Germline-derived CDR1 and CDR2 are SGHNT and YYREEE (reference sequence). The CDR3 is made up of 13 amino acids. CDR3 bases: TGTGCCAGCAGCTTGGGGCCAGACACTGAAGCTTTCTTT. Translation: CASSLGPDTEAFF.

The CDR3 region is CASSLSGGYNEKLFF. For the CDR3, the DNA is TGCGCCAGCAGCCTATCTGGGGGCTATAATGAAAAACTGTTTTTT. The chain uses TRBV4-3 and TRBJ1-4; tentative D call: TRBD1 (6 bases). The CDR3 has 15 amino acids. The V gene lost 4 bases and the J gene lost 4 bases, with 13 bases spanning the gap. Germline CDR1 is LGHNA and CDR2 is YSLEER.

The chain recombines TRBV20-1 with TRBJ2-1; 14 nucleotides agree with TRBD2. The CDR3 extends over 18 amino acids. The V and J ends lost 3 bases and 3 bases, in that order; junction bases with no gene match: 10. Germline V CDR1 and CDR2: DFQATT, SNEGSKA (reference sequence). CDR3 in amino acids: CSASSPPGTSGSYNEQFF. For the CDR3, the DNA is TGCAGTGCTAGTTCCCCTCCCGGGACTAGCGGGAGCTACAATGAGCAGTTCTTC.

The V call is TRBV30, the J call TRBJ1-5; D unresolved. This CDR3 has 14 residues. V was clipped by 5 bases and J by 3 bases, with 14 bases between them. Germline V CDR1 and CDR2: GTSNPN, SVGIG (reference sequence). The CDR3 spells CAWSGTGFNQPQHF. The CDR3 DNA follows: TGTGCCTGGTCTGGAACGGGGTTCAATCAGCCCCAGCATTTT.

The genes are TRBV19 and TRBJ1-4; D remains ambiguous. V lost 3 bases, J lost 7 bases, and 6 bases lay in between. The germline CDR1 and CDR2 sequences are LNHDA and SQIVND (reference sequence). This CDR3 has 12 amino acids. DNA of the CDR3: TGTGCCAGTAGTATTTGGTCTGAAAAACTGTTTTTT. Translated: CASSIWSEKLFF.

In this sample, this clone turned up once. The chain is built from TRBV7-2 and TRBJ2-3; D possibly corresponds to TRBD2 (6 bases). The length of the CDR3 is 16 residues. V gave up 1 base and J gave up 2 bases, with 13 bases separating them. The germline CDR1 and CDR2 sequences are SGHTA and FQGNSA. The CDR3, as DNA: TGTGCCAGCAGCTTAGTCGGGACTCAGACCACAGATACGCAGTATTTT. Translation gives CASSLVGTQTTDTQYF.

V usage is TRBV9 and J usage is TRBJ2-1, with 11 bases that match TRBD2. Germline V CDR1 and CDR2: SGDLS, YYNGEE. This CDR3 region has 14 residues. The V segment lost 6 bases and the J segment 9 bases; nucleotides outside the gene matches: 8. The CDR3 DNA reads TGTGCCAGCAATCCCCTAGCGGGAGGTGGTGAGCAGTTCTTC. Protein sequence: CASNPLAGGGEQFF.

The genes are TRBV3-1 (or the pseudogene TRBV3-2) and TRBJ2-1, with 7 bases matching TRBD2. CDR1 LGHDT and CDR2 YNNKEL come from the germline V gene (reference sequence). The CDR3 runs to 16 residues. Unmatched junction bases numbered 7, after V lost 1 base and J lost 4 bases. CDR3 DNA sequence: TGTGCCAGCAGCCAAGTAGGAGCGGGGACGTACAATGAGCAGTTCTTC. Protein: CASSQVGAGTYNEQFF.

The V gene is TRBV28, the J gene TRBJ2-1; D is ambiguous. CDR3 length: 11 amino acids. CDR1 is MDHEN, CDR2 SYDVKM, per germline. V lost 3 bases and J 3 bases, leaving 0 bases between the germline ends. The CDR3 nucleotides are TGTGCCAGCAGTTTCTACAATGAGCAGTTCTTC. The encoded protein is CASSFYNEQFF.

The chain has TRBV11-1 and TRBJ2-4; either TRBD1 or TRBD2 may fit D (6 bases each). Trimming took off 1 base at V and 6 bases at J, with 16 bases between the two ends. Germline CDR1 reads SGHAT; CDR2 reads FQDESV (reference sequence). The CDR3 has 16 residues. CDR3 nucleotides: TGTGCCAGCAGCTTAGTCTTCGGGGGCGCCTCAAACATTCAGTACTTC. Its protein is CASSLVFGGASNIQYF.

The V call is TRBV5-1, the J call TRBJ1-1; D remains unclear. Germline CDR1 and CDR2: SGHRS and YFSETQ. V was trimmed by 4 bases and J by 7 bases, leaving 17 bases between them. The CDR3 is 14 residues long. The CDR3 DNA reads TGCGCCAGCAGCACGGACCCGGGCTACGGTGAAGCTTTCTTT. Protein product: CASSTDPGYGEAFF.

The chain joins TRBV6-5 to TRBJ2-1, with D possibly matching TRBD2 (6 bases). Deletions cut 8 bases from V and 8 bases from J, with 10 bases between. Germline CDR1 MNHEY, CDR2 SVGAGI. The CDR3 runs 11 residues. This CDR3 reads CASHGEDEQFF. DNA of the CDR3: TGTGCCAGCCACGGGGAGGATGAGCAGTTCTTC.

J is TRBJ1-5 and V is TRBV6-2 or TRBV6-3, with a possible D match to TRBD1 (5 bases). Trimming cost V 5 bases and J 0 bases, with 11 bases left between them. The germline gives CDR1 MNHEY, CDR2 SVGEGT. The CDR3 loop spans 15 amino acids. The CDR3 loop reads CASSRDGISNQPQHF. The CDR3 DNA reads TGTGCCAGCAGTCGGGACGGGATTAGCAATCAGCCCCAGCATTTT.

The genes are TRBV5-1 and TRBJ2-5, with TRBD2 matching 10 bases. CDR1 and CDR2 from the germline V gene are SGHRS and YFSETQ. V shed 2 bases, J shed 5 bases, and the junction held 9 bases outside the gene matches. This CDR3 has 16 amino acids. The CDR3 sequence is CASSFGLAGDVETQYF. CDR3 DNA: TGCGCCAGCAGCTTCGGGCTAGCGGGGGACGTGGAGACCCAGTACTTC.

The chain joins TRBV7-2 to TRBJ2-3, with 7 nucleotides matching TRBD2. The CDR3 contains 16 residues. The germline V gene has CDR1 SGHTA and CDR2 FQGNSA. With 5 bases clipped from V and 9 bases from J, the junction kept 17 bases outside the gene matches. The CDR3 DNA follows: TGTGCCAGCAGCCTGCGGGACTGGGGGGGAGATACGACGCAGTATTTT. Translation gives CASSLRDWGGDTTQYF.